The source of this T cell receptor (beta chain) is a study of response to subunit inactivated influenza vaccine. Concerning this clonotype: The antigen is undetermined.

Findings and limits, study-wide: Only a handful of new T cells, the authors suggested, are recruited with each seasonal influenza vaccination.

TCRdb re-analysed the RT-PCR reads in MiXCR, keeping a single row per CDR3 protein. The profile covers about 530,000 distinct CDR3 sequences, with approximately 13% appearing a single time and about 12% taken by the ten largest. The clonotype originates from a man between 50 and 59 years old who received an inactivated influenza vaccine. This sample comprised PBMCs from blood, obtained 45 days after vaccination.

The CDR3 DNA is TGTGCCAGCAGAAAGGACGGCTTGGGTGAGCAGTTCTTC. Amino acid sequence: CASRKDGLGEQFF. The chain links TRBV6-2 or TRBV6-3 to TRBJ2-1, with D hard to call. Germline V gene lookup returns CDR1 MNHEY and CDR2 SVGEGT. The ends were cut back, 6 bases at V and 9 bases at J, with 15 bases in the middle. This CDR3 contains 13 residues.